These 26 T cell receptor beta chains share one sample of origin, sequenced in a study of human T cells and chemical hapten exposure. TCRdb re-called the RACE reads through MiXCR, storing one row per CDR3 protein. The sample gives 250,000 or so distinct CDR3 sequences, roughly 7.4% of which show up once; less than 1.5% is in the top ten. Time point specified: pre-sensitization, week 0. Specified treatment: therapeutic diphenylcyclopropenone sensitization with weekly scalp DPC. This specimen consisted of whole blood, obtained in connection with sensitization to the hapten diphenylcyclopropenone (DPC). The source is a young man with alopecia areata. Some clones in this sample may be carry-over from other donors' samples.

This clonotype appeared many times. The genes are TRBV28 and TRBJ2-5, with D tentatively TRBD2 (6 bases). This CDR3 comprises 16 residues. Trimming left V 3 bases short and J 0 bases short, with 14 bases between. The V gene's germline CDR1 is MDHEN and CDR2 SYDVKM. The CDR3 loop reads CASSLGTSSYQETQYF. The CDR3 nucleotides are TGTGCCAGCAGTTTGGGAACTAGCTCGTACCAAGAGACCCAGTACTTC.

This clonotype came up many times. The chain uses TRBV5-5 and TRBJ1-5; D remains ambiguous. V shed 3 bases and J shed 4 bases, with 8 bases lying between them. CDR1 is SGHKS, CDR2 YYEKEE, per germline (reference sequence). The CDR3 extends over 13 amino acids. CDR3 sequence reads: CASSSDGNQPQHF. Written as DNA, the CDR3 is TGTGCCAGCAGCTCGGACGGGAATCAGCCCCAGCATTTT.

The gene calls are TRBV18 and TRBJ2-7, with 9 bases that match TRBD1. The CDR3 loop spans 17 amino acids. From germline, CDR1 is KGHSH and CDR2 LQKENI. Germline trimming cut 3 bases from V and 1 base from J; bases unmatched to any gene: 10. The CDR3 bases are TGTGCCAGCTCACCTATTCCGACAGGGGGTTCGTCCTACGAGCAGTACGTC. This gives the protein CASSPIPTGGSSYEQYV.

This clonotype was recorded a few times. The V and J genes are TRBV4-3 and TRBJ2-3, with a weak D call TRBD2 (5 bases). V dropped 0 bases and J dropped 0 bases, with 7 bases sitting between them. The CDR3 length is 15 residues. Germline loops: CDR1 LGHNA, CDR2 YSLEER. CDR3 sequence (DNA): TGCGCCAGCAGCCAAGATCGGGGTAGCACAGATACGCAGTATTTT. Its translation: CASSQDRGSTDTQYF.

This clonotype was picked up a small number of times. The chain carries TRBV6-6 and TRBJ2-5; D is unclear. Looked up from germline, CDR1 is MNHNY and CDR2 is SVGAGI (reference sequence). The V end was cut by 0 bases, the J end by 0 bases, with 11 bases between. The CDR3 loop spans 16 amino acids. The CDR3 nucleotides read TGTGCCAGCAGTTACTCGACGGTCACAAACCAAGAGACCCAGTACTTC. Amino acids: CASSYSTVTNQETQYF.

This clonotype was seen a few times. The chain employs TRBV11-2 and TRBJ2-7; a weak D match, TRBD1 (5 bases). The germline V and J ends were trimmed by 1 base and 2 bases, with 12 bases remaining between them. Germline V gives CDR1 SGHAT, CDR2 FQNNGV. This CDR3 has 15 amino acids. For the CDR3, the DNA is TGTGCCAGCAGCTTAGTTAGGGGCCAAACCTACGAGCAGTACTTC. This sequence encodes CASSLVRGQTYEQYF.

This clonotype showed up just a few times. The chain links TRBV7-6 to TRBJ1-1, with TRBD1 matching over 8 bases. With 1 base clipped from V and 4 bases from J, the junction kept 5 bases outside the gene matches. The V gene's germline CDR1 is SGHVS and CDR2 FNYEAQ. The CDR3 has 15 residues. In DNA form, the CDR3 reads TGTGCCAGCAGCTTAGATCACAGGGGGACCACTGAAGCTTTCTTT. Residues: CASSLDHRGTTEAFF. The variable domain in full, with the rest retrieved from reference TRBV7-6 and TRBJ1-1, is GAGVSQSPRYKVTKRGQDVALRCDPISGHVSLYWYRQALGQGPEFLTYFNYEAQQDKSGLPNDRFSAERPEGSISTLTIQRTEQRDSAMYRCASSLDHRGTTEAFFGQGTRLTVV.

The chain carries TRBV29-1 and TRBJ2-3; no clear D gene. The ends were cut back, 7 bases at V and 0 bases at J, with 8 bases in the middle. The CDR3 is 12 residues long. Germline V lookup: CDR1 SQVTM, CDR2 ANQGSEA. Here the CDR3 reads CSARPSTDTQYF. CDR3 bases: TGCAGCGCCCGACCCAGCACAGATACGCAGTATTTT.

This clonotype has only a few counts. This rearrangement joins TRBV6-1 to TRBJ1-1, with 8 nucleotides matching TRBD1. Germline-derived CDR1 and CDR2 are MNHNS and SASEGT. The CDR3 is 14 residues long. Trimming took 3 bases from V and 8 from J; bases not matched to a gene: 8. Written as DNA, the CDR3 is TGTGCCAGCAGTGAGGCGGCGGACAGGGCAGAAGCTTTCTTT. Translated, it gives CASSEAADRAEAFF.

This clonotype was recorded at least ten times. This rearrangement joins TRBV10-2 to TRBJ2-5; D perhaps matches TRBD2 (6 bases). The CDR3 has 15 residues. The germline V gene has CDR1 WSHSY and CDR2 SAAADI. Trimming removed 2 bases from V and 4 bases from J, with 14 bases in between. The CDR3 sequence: CASSETRDSAETQYF. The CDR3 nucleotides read TGCGCCAGCAGTGAGACAAGGGACTCGGCAGAGACCCAGTACTTC.

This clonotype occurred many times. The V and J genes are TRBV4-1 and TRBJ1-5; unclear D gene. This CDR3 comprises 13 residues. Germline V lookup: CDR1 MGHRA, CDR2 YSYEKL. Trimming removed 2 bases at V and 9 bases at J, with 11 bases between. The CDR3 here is CASSQYLEAPQHF. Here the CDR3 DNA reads TGCGCCAGCAGCCAATACCTGGAGGCGCCCCAGCATTTT.

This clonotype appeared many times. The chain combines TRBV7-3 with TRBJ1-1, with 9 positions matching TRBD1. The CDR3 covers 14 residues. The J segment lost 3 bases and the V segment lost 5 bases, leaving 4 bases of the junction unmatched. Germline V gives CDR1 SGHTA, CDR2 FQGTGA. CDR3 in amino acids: CASSRDREDTEAFF. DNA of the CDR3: TGTGCCAGCAGCCGGGACAGGGAAGACACTGAAGCTTTCTTT.

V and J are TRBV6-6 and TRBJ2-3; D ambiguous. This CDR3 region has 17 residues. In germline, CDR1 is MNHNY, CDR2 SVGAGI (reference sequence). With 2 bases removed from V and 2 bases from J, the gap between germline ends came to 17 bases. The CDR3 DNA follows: TGTGCCAGCAGTTACGGGTCCAAGATGCCCATCACAGATACGCAGTATTTT. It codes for CASSYGSKMPITDTQYF.

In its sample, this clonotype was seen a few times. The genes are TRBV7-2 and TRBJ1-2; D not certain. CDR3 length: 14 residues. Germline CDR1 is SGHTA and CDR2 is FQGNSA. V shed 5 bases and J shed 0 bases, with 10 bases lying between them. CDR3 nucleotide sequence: TGTGCCAGCAGCCCTGTCTCAGCTAACTATGGCTACACCTTC. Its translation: CASSPVSANYGYTF.

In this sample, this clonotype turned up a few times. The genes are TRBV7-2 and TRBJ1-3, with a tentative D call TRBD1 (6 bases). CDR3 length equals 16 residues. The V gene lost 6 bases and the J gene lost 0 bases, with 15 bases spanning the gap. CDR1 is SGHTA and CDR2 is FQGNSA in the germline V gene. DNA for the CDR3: TGTGCCAGCAGTCGAGCGGGCAGGGGCTCTGGAAACACCATATATTTT. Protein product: CASSRAGRGSGNTIYF.

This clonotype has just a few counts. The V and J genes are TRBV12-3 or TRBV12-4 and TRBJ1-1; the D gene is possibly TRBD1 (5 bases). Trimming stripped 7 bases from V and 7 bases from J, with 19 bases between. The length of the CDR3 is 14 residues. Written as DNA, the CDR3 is TGTGCCAGCACCCCCTGGGGCCTCCACTTTGAAGCTTTCTTT. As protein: CASTPWGLHFEAFF.

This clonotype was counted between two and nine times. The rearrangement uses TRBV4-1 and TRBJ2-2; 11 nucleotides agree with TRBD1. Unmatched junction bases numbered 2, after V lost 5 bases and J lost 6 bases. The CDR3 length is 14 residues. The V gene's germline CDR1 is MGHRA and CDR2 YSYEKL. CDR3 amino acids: CASSKGQGAGELFF. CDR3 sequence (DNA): TGCGCCAGCAGCAAGGGACAGGGGGCCGGGGAGCTGTTTTTT.

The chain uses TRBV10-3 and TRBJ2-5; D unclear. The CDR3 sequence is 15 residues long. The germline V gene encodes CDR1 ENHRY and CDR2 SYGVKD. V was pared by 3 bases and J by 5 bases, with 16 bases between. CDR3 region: CAISDSWPERETQYF. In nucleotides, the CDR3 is TGTGCCATCAGTGACTCCTGGCCTGAGAGGGAGACCCAGTACTTC.

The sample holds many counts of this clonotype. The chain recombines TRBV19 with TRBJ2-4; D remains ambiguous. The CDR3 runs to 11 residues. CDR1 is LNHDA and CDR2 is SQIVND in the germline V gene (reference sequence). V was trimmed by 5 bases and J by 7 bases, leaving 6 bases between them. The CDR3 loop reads CASSRYNIQYF. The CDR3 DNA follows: TGTGCCAGTAGTCGGTATAACATTCAGTACTTC.

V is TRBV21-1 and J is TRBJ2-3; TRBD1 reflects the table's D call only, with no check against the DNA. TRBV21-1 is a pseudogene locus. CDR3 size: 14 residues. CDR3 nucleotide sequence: TGTGCCAGCGGGCACAGGGGGAGGCCAGATACGCAGTATTTT. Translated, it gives CASGHRGRPDTQYF.

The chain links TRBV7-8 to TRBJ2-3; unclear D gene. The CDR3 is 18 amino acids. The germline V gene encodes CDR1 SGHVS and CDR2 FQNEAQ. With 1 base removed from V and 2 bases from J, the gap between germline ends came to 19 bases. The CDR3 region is CASSLVRRRPGLTDTQYF. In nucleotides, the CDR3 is TGTGCCAGCAGCTTAGTCCGCCGAAGGCCAGGCCTCACAGATACGCAGTATTTT.

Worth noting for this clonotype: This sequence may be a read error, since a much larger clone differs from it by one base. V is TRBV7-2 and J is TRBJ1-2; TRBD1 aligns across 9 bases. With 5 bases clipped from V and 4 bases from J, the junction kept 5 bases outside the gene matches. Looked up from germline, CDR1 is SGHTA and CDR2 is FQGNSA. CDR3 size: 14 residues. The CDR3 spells CASSPGQGIYGYTF. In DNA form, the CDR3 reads TGTGCCAGCAGCCCCGGACAGGGGATCTATGGCTACACCTTC.

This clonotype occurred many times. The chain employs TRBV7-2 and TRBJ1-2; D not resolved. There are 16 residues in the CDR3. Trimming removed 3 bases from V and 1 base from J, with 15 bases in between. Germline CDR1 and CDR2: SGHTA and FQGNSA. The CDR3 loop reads CASSFRPDGINYGYTF. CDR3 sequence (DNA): TGTGCCAGCAGCTTTCGCCCGGACGGGATTAACTATGGCTACACCTTC.

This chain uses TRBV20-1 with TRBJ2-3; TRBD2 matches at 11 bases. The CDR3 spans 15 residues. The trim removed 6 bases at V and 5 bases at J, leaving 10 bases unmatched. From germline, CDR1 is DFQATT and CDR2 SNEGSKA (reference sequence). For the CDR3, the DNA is TGCAGTGCCCCCCGGACTAGCGGGTTGAGAGATACGCAGTATTTT. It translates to CSAPRTSGLRDTQYF.

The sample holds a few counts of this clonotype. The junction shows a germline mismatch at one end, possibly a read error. The CDR3 region is CASSLWGANYGYTF. The CDR3 DNA reads TGTGCCAGCAGTTTATGGGGGGCTAATTATGGCTACACCTTC. The chain joins TRBV12-3 or TRBV12-4 to TRBJ1-2, with D perhaps TRBD1 (6 bases). The CDR3 contains 14 residues.

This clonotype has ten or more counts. The CDR3 is CATLQGFGEAFF. The CDR3 region has the DNA TGTGCCACCCTCCAGGGTTTTGGTGAAGCTTTCTTT. The V and J genes are TRBV24-1 and TRBJ1-1, with D perhaps matching TRBD1 (5 bases). CDR1 and CDR2 from the germline V gene are KGHDR and SFDVKD. The CDR3 runs 12 residues. V lost 9 bases and J 7 bases, leaving 14 bases between the germline ends.